What follows are 7 T cell receptor beta chains derived from one specimen sequenced in a study of Graves' ophthalmopathy and Graves' hyperthyroidism. Amplified material comprised TCR beta CDR3 regions derived from RNA transcripts. HTBI primers primed a first-round RT-PCR, and a second-round multiplex PCR followed. TCRdb called the multiplex PCR reads again in MiXCR, with one record for every CDR3 protein. The repertoire consists of about 400,000 distinct CDR3 sequences, with approximately 20% occurring once and the leading ten covering around 1.6%. What was sequenced was peripheral blood. Source of these receptors: a woman aged 18-29 years with Graves' ophthalmopathy.

This clonotype was recorded many times. The rearrangement uses TRBV20-1 and TRBJ1-5; no firm D call. V was cut by 0 bases and J by 1 base, with 13 bases left in between. From germline, CDR1 is DFQATT and CDR2 SNEGSKA (reference sequence). This CDR3 contains 16 residues. The CDR3, as DNA: TGCAGTGCTAGAGATTATCAGTGGGAAAGCAATCAGCCCCAGCATTTT. It translates to CSARDYQWESNQPQHF.

This clonotype occurred many times. The gene calls are TRBV4-1 and TRBJ2-7, with a possible D match to TRBD2 (5 bases). Trimming left V 0 bases short and J 2 bases short, with 14 bases between. The CDR3 totals 16 residues. Germline values: CDR1 MGHRA, CDR2 YSYEKL. The CDR3 region is CASSQDRAAVTYEQYF. The CDR3 DNA is TGCGCCAGCAGCCAAGATCGAGCGGCCGTTACCTACGAGCAGTACTTC.

This clonotype has at least ten counts. The chain combines TRBV3-1 with TRBJ2-7; D call uncertain. The V gene's germline CDR1 is LGHDT and CDR2 YNNKEL (reference sequence). The CDR3 loop spans 11 amino acids. Trimming stripped 3 bases from V and 7 bases from J, with 7 bases between. CDR3 loop: CASSHDAEQYF. Here the CDR3 DNA reads TGTGCCAGCAGCCACGACGCGGAGCAGTACTTC.

Here the CDR3 DNA reads TGTGCCAGCAGCGGGGTCGGACTAGCGGGAGCCCAGGGGACCCAGTACTTC. This codes for CASSGVGLAGAQGTQYF. The V and J genes are TRBV11-2 and TRBJ2-5; 13 bases align to TRBD2. V trimming: 5 bases; J trimming: 7 bases; junction bases outside the gene matches: 13. This CDR3 contains 17 residues. CDR1 is SGHAT, CDR2 FQNNGV, per germline. The variable domain in full, with the rest retrieved from reference TRBV11-2 and TRBJ2-5, is EAGVAQSPRYKIIEKRQSVAFWCNPISGHATLYWYQQILGQGPKLLIQFQNNGVVDDSQLPKDRFSAERLKGVDSTLKIQPAKLEDSAVYLCASSGVGLAGAQGTQYFGPGTRLLVL.

This clonotype was counted between two and nine times. J is TRBJ2-5 and V is TRBV20-1; D possibly corresponds to TRBD1 (6 bases). The length of the CDR3 is 11 residues. V was shortened by 6 bases and J by 5 bases, with 10 bases between the two germline ends. Germline V gives CDR1 DFQATT, CDR2 SNEGSKA (reference sequence). The CDR3 spells CSAGTPETQYF. The CDR3 DNA is TGCAGTGCAGGGACACCGGAGACCCAGTACTTC.

In its sample, this clonotype was seen many times. The rearrangement uses TRBV7-2 and TRBJ2-7, with a tentative D call TRBD2 (5 bases). Germline CDR1 SGHTA, CDR2 FQGNSA. This CDR3 contains 15 residues. Trimming took 5 bases from V and 0 from J, leaving 14 bases between them. The CDR3 loop is CASSPGVGSSYEQYF. The CDR3 nucleotides read TGTGCCAGCAGCCCCGGGGTAGGGAGCTCCTACGAGCAGTACTTC.

This clonotype was counted at least ten times. The chain couples TRBV9 to TRBJ2-5, with 9 bases identical to TRBD2. The germline V gene has CDR1 SGDLS and CDR2 YYNGEE. The CDR3 runs to 15 residues. Germline trimming cut 4 bases from V and 2 bases from J; bases unmatched to any gene: 6. CDR3 amino acids: CASSISGGSQETQYF. The CDR3 bases are TGTGCCAGCAGCATTAGCGGGGGCAGTCAAGAGACCCAGTACTTC. Full variable domain (remainder filled in from reference TRBV9 and TRBJ2-5): DSGVTQTPKHLITATGQRVTLRCSPRSGDLSVYWYQQSLDQGLQFLIQYYNGEERAKGNILERFSAQQFPDLHSELNLSSLELGDSALYFCASSISGGSQETQYFGPGTRLLVL.